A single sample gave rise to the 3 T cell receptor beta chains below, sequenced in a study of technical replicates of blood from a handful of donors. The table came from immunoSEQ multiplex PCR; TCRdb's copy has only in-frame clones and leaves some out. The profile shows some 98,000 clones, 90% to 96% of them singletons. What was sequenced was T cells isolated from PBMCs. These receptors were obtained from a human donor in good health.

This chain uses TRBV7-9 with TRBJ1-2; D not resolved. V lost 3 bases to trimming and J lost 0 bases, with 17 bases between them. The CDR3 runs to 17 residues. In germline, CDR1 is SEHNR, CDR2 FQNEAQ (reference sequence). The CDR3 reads CASSLTRGGPTNYGYTF. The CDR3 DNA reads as TGTGCCAGCAGCTTGACCCGAGGTGGCCCCACTAACTATGGCTACACCTTC.

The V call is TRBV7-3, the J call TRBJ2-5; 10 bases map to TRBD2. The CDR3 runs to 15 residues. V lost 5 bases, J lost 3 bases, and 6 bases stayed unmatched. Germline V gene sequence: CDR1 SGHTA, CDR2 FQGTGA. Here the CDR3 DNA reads TGTGCCAGCAGCGCCTACGGACTAGCGGAAGAGACCCAGTACTTC. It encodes CASSAYGLAEETQYF.

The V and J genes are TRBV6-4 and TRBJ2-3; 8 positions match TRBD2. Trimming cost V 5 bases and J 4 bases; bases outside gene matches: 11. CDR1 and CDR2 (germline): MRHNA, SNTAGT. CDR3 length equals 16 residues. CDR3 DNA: TGTGCCAGCAGTCCCGGCGGGACTAGGGGGGCAGATACGCAGTATTTT. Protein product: CASSPGGTRGADTQYF.